This T cell receptor beta chain appears in the sequencing data of a study of blood T cell repertoires in COVID-19. Study in general: Researchers got acute and convalescent COVID-19 samples from the United States, Italy and Spain. Sources were T cells, B-cell-depleted T cells, or PBMCs; the material itself was cDNA or gDNA.

Methods used by the authors: It was from reference gene primer amplification that nucleated cell counts were estimated. Measured with immunoSEQ multiplex PCR; TCRdb has only the in-frame clones, and not every one. The V and J calls and clone size were taken over from that table, and D and trimming were inferred from the DNA. The table has approximately 150,000 clones, approximately 90% seen once; the top ten hold 2.5% to 3.5%. V was shortened by 1 base and J by 6 bases, with 16 bases between the two germline ends. The CDR3 consists of 16 residues. Per the germline V gene, CDR1 is KGHSH and CDR2 is LQKENI.

This chain connects TRBV18 to TRBJ1-5, with a weak D call TRBD1 (6 bases). The clonotype was recovered from a woman aged 60-75 years with active COVID-19. The sequencing input was peripheral blood. In DNA form, the CDR3 reads TGTGCCAGCTCACCACAGGGAACGGGGGGCAGTCAGCCCCAGCATTTT. It specifies CASSPQGTGGSQPQHF.